This T cell receptor beta chain was recorded in a study of blood T cell repertoires in COVID-19. In the study overall: Some COVID-19 samples were acute and others convalescent; all came from the United States, Italy and Spain. PBMCs, B-cell-depleted T cells, or T cells were the source of the cDNA or gDNA that made up the material.

Original processing methods: Amplification from reference gene primers served as the basis for estimated nucleated cell counts. Some clones are missing from TCRdb's copy, which holds only in-frame ones; the method was immunoSEQ multiplex PCR. From that table come the V and J calls and clone size; the DNA was used to work out D and trimming. The sample contains roughly 78,000 clones, roughly 80% of which appear only once. The germline V and J ends were trimmed by 3 bases and 6 bases, with 12 bases remaining between them. This CDR3 contains 14 residues. CDR1 MNHEY and CDR2 SMNVEV come from the germline V gene (reference sequence).

The specimen sequenced was peripheral blood. The genes are TRBV27 and TRBJ2-1, with D possibly being TRBD1 (6 bases). This TCR came from an elderly woman with acute or convalescent COVID-19. The CDR3 sequence is CASSFEIQGNEQFF. CDR3 bases: TGTGCCAGCAGTTTCGAAATACAGGGCAATGAGCAGTTCTTC.